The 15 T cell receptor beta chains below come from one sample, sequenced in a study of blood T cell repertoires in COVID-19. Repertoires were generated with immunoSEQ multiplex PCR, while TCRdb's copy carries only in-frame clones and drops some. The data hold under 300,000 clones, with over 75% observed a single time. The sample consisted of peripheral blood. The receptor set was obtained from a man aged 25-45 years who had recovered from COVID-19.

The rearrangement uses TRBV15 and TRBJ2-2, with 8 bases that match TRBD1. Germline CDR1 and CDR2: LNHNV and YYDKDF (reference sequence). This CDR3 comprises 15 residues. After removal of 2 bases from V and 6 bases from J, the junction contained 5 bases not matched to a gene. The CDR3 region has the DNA TGTGCCACCAGCAGAACAGGGGGGAGACCCGGGGAGCTGTTTTTT. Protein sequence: CATSRTGGRPGELFF.

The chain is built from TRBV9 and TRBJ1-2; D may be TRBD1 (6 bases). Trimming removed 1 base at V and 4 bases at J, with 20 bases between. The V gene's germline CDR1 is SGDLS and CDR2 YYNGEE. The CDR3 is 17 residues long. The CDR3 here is CASSVPREGDPTYGYTF. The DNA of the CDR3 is TGTGCCAGCAGCGTACCCCGGGAGGGGGACCCTACCTATGGCTACACCTTC.

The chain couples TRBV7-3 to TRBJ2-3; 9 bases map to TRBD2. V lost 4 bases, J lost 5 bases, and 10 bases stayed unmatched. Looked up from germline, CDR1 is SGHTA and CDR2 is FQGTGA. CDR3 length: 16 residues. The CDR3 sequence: CASSSDPSGDRDTQYF. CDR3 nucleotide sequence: TGTGCCAGCAGCTCCGACCCTAGCGGGGACCGAGATACGCAGTATTTT.

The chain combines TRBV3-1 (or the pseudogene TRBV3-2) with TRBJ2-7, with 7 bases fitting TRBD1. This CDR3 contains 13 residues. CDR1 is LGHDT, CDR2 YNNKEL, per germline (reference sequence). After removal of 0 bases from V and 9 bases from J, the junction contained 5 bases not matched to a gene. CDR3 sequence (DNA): TGTGCCAGCAGCCAAGAAGGGGACAGAGTGCAGTACGTC. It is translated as CASSQEGDRVQYV.

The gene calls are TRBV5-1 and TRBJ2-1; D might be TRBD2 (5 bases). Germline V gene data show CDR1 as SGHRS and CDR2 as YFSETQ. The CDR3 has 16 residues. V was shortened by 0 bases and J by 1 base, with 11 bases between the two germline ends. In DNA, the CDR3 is TGCGCCAGCAGCTTGGCCGTAGCGTTTTCCTACAATGAGCAGTTCTTC. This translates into CASSLAVAFSYNEQFF.

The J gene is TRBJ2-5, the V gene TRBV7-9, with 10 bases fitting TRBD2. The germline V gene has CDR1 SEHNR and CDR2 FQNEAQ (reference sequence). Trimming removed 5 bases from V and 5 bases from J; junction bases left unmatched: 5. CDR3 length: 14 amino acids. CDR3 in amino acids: CASSPTGLAETQYF. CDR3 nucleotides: TGTGCCAGCAGCCCGACGGGACTAGCGGAGACCCAGTACTTC. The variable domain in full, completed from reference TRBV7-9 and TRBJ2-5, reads DTGVSQNPRHKITKRGQNVTFRCDPISEHNRLYWYRQTLGQGPEFLTYFQNEAQLEKSRLLSDRFSAERPKGSFSTLEIQRTEQGDSAMYLCASSPTGLAETQYFGPGTRLLVL.

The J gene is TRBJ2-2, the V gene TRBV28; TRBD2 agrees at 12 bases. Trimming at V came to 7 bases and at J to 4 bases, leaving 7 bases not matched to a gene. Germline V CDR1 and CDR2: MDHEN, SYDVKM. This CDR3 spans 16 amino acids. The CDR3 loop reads CASTSGGADGTGELFF. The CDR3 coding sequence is TGTGCCAGCACTAGCGGGGGGGCCGATGGCACCGGGGAGCTGTTTTTT.

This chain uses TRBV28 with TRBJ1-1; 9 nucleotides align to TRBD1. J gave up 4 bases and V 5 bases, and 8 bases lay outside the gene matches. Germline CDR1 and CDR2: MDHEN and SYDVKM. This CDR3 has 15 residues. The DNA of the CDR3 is TGTGCCAGCAGTACGCCCGGGACAGGGTCCACTGAAGCTTTCTTT. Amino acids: CASSTPGTGSTEAFF.

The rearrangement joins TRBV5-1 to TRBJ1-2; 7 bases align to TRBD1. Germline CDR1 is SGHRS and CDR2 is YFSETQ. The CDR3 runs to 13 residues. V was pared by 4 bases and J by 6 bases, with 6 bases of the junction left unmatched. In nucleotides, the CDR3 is TGCGCCAGCAGCCCACAGGGGATCGATGGCTACACCTTC. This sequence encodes CASSPQGIDGYTF. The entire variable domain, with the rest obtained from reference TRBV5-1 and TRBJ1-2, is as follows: KAGVTQTPRYLIKTRGQQVTLSCSPISGHRSVSWYQQTPGQGLQFLFEYFSETQRNKGNFPGRFSGRQFSNSRSEMNVSTLELGDSALYLCASSPQGIDGYTFGSGTRLTVV.

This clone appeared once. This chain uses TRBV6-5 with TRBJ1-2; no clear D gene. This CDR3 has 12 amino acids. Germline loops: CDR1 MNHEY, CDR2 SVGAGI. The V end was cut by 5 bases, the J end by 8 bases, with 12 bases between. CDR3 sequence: CASSTPTSGYTF. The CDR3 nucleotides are TGTGCCAGCAGTACCCCGACTAGCGGCTACACCTTC.

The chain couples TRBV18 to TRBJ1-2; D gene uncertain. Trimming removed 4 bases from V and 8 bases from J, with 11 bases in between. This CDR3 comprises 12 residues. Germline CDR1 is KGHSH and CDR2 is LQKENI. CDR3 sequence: CASSLPPRGYTF. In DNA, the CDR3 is TGTGCCAGCTCACTACCCCCACGGGGCTACACCTTC.

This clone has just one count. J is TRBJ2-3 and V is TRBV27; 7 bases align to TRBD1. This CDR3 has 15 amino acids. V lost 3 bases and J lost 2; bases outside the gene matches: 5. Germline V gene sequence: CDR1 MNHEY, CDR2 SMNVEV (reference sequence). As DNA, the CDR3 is TGTGCCAGCAGTTTCGGGGACAGAAACACAGATACGCAGTATTTT. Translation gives CASSFGDRNTDTQYF.

The CDR3: CASSAIDQGYGYTF. The CDR3 nucleotides read TGTGCCAGCAGCGCTATTGATCAGGGCTATGGCTACACCTTC. The chain employs TRBV5-5 and TRBJ1-2; TRBD1 might be the D (5 bases). Germline lookup yields CDR1 SGHKS and CDR2 YYEKEE (reference sequence). Trimming removed 4 bases at V and 4 bases at J, with 14 bases between. The CDR3 is 14 residues long.

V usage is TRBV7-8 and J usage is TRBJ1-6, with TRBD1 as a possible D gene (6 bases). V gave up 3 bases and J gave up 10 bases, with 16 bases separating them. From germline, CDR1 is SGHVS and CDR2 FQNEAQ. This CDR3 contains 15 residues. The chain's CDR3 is CASSLLQGYESPLHF. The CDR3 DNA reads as TGTGCCAGCAGCTTGCTCCAGGGGTATGAATCACCCCTCCACTTT.

This CDR3 reads CASSLEAGAFNEQFF. DNA for the CDR3: TGCGCCAGCAGCTTGGAAGCGGGGGCCTTCAATGAGCAGTTCTTC. The genes are TRBV5-1 and TRBJ2-1, with 8 nucleotides matching TRBD2. Germline V gives CDR1 SGHRS, CDR2 YFSETQ. The CDR3 covers 15 residues. Trimming cost V 0 bases and J 6 bases; bases outside gene matches: 5.